The clone carrying this TCR beta chain was counted many times. Germline CDR1 and CDR2: MGHRA and YSYEKL. The CDR3 is 15 residues long. Deletions cut 4 bases from V and 4 bases from J, with 17 bases between. MiXCR was run by TCRdb on the 5' RACE reads, yielding one entry per CDR3 protein. Of more than 40,000 distinct CDR3 sequences listed, 4% are singletons. These data belong to a study of early T cells in non-severe SARS-CoV-2 infection. The V gene is TRBV4-1, the J gene TRBJ2-7; possibly TRBD1 or TRBD2 for D (5 bases each). Sample: whole blood. The sequence was obtained from an adult who was a healthcare worker with PCR-confirmed SARS-CoV-2 infection or an uninfected control (not recorded which). The CDR3 protein is CASSLQPGPTYEQYF. For the CDR3, the DNA is TGCGCCAGCAGCCTCCAACCGGGACCAACGTACGAGCAGTACTTC.